Given below is one T cell receptor beta chain in context. CDR3 length: 12 amino acids. Germline V gene data show CDR1 as LNHDA and CDR2 as SQIVND (reference sequence). Trimming removed 5 bases from V and 4 bases from J, with 8 bases in between. Sequenced by immunoSEQ multiplex PCR; TCRdb stores in-frame clones only, minus some. The table records some 700,000 clones, about nine tenths of them present only once. The data derive from a study of blood T cell repertoires in COVID-19. Sample: peripheral blood. V is TRBV19 and J is TRBJ1-2; the D is unclear. The origin of this receptor is a woman aged 18 to 35 with acute or convalescent COVID-19. CDR3 sequence reads: CASSVQVYGYTF. CDR3 sequence (DNA): TGTGCCAGTAGTGTCCAGGTCTATGGCTACACCTTC. Variable domain in full (rest from reference TRBV19 and TRBJ1-2): DGGITQSPKYLFRKEGQNVTLSCEQNLNHDAMYWYRQDPGQGLRLIYYSQIVNDFQKGDIAEGYSVSREKKESFPLTVTSAQKNPTAFYLCASSVQVYGYTFGSGTRLTVV.